Below are 20 T cell receptor beta chains sequenced from a single sample in a study of tumor and adjacent non-tumor tissue in lung cancer. Three rounds of nested PCR, following a modified ARM-PCR protocol, produced the TCRbeta library. TCRdb re-called the multiplex PCR reads with MiXCR, one entry per CDR3 protein. The repertoire holds 75,000 to 90,000 distinct CDR3 sequences, more than 75% seen once, with just over 20% in the top ten. RNA was extracted from bulk tissue without any cell sorting. Distant lung tissue was collected more than 3 cm away from the tumor edge. The sample was distant non-tumor lung tissue. These receptor sequences come from a woman aged 45-59 years with non-small cell lung cancer.

Regarding this clonotype: An end of the junction does not agree with germline; a read error may underlie this. In DNA, the CDR3 is TGTGCCAATAGTATTATGGTGTCCAAAGGTCACAATGAGCAGTTCTTC. This encodes CANSIMVSKGHNEQFF. The chain uses TRBV19 and TRBJ2-1; no clear D. CDR1 is LNHDA, CDR2 SQIVND, per germline (reference sequence). This CDR3 contains 16 residues.

As regards this clonotype: At one end, the junction sequence differs from germline, possibly due to a read error. The chain has TRBV11-2 and TRBJ1-1; D not resolved. The CDR3 extends over 15 amino acids. CDR1 is SGHAT, CDR2 FQNNGV, per germline. CDR3 in DNA: TGTGCCAGCAGCTTAGAGCCGGTGACGAACACTGAAGCCTTCTTT. This codes for CASSLEPVTNTEAFF.

With regard to this clonotype: At one of its ends the junction is not consistent with the germline gene, which may arise from a read error. The chain employs TRBV4-1 and TRBJ1-5; D remains unclear. The germline V gene has CDR1 MGHRA and CDR2 YSYEKL. The CDR3 runs to 15 residues. The CDR3 sequence: CTSSLVTGSNQPQHF. CDR3 DNA: TGCACCAGCAGCCTAGTGACCGGTAGCAATCAGCCCCAGCATTTT.

This clonotype was detected ten times or more. This sequence joins TRBV10-1 and TRBJ2-1, with 8 nucleotides matching TRBD2. This CDR3 spans 15 amino acids. V lost 1 base, J lost 12 bases, and 11 bases stayed unmatched. CDR1 WNHNN and CDR2 SYGVQD come from the germline V gene (reference sequence). CDR3 coding DNA: TGCGCCAGCAGTGAGTTTACTAGCGGCGATGCCTCGCAGTTCTTC. Protein sequence: CASSEFTSGDASQFF.

The sample holds many counts of this clonotype. The rearrangement links TRBV10-3 to TRBJ1-1; D possibly corresponds to TRBD1 (5 bases). V was trimmed by 2 bases and J by 6 bases, leaving 10 bases between them. Germline CDR1 and CDR2: ENHRY and SYGVKD. The CDR3 spans 13 residues. Here the CDR3 reads CAISEQGGPEAFF. CDR3 coding DNA: TGTGCCATCAGTGAGCAGGGTGGCCCTGAAGCTTTCTTT.

As for this clonotype: One junction end disagrees with the germline gene, perhaps due to a read error. The chain combines TRBV6-2 or TRBV6-3 with TRBJ2-1; TRBD1 matches 9 bases. There are 16 residues in the CDR3. Germline CDR1 is MNHEY and CDR2 is SVGEGT. Here the CDR3 DNA reads TGTGCCAGCAGTTCCTTCGGCGGGACAGGGCTTGGTGAGCGGTTCTTC. This translates into CASSSFGGTGLGERFF.

This clonotype was counted only a few times. No conserved phenylalanine or tryptophan is present at the end of the CDR3, so a read error is the likely explanation. The DNA is left out, because the CDR3 cannot be placed on it with certainty; the CDR3 is given as TCRdb lists it. This rearrangement joins TRBV11-2 to TRBJ2-7; the table gives TRBD1 as D, unverified against the DNA. In germline, CDR1 is SGHAT, CDR2 FQNNGV. The CDR3 spans 14 residues, counting both ends. The CDR3: CANSLTDTAYEQCL.

Ten or more counts support this clonotype. The chain links TRBV6-5 to TRBJ1-4; TRBD1 matches 11 bases. The CDR3 is 14 residues long. The J segment lost 3 bases and the V segment lost 8 bases, leaving 2 bases of the junction unmatched. Per the germline V gene, CDR1 is MNHEY and CDR2 is SVGAGI. This chain's CDR3 is CASRDRGSNEKLFF. The CDR3 DNA sequence: TGTGCCAGCCGGGACAGGGGGTCTAATGAAAAACTGTTTTTT.

In its sample, this clonotype was seen many times. The V gene is TRBV28, the J gene TRBJ2-1; perhaps TRBD1 as D (6 bases). Trimming shortened V by 3 bases and J by 5 bases, and 29 bases separated the two germline ends. Per the germline V gene, CDR1 is MDHEN and CDR2 is SYDVKM. This CDR3 has 20 amino acids. This CDR3 is CASSFHWELWQGSGNNEQFF. Written as DNA, the CDR3 is TGTGCCAGCAGTTTTCACTGGGAGCTTTGGCAGGGGAGTGGAAACAATGAGCAGTTCTTC.

With respect to this clonotype: The junction differs from germline at one of its ends, possibly a read error. The genes are TRBV7-9 and TRBJ1-2; 7 nucleotides match TRBD1. This CDR3 has 14 amino acids. The germline V gene has CDR1 SEHNR and CDR2 FQNEAQ (reference sequence). The CDR3 bases are TGTGCCAGCAGCTTGGCAGGGGGAAACTATGGCTACATCTTC. Its protein product is CASSLAGGNYGYIF.

A word on this clonotype: The junction does not match germline at one end; this may be a read error. V and J are TRBV4-2 and TRBJ1-1, with 8 bases identical to TRBD1. The germline V gene encodes CDR1 LGHNA and CDR2 YNFKEQ. The length of the CDR3 is 15 residues. CDR3 protein: CASSPEGQVNTEALF. The CDR3 DNA reads as TGTGCCAGCAGCCCAGAGGGACAGGTAAACACCGAAGCTTTATTT.

This clonotype was observed a few times. Since a much larger clone is just one base distant, this may be a read error. V usage is TRBV11-1 and J usage is TRBJ2-1; D uncertain. This CDR3 comprises 15 residues. V lost 5 bases, J lost 8 bases, and 19 bases lay in between. The germline gives CDR1 SGHAT, CDR2 FQDESV (reference sequence). DNA of the CDR3: TGTGCCAGCAGCCCGACCCCTTCGGTGGGCGATGAGCAGTTCTTC. Translating it yields CASSPTPSVGDEQFF.

This chain joins TRBV7-9 and TRBJ2-3; 9 bases agree with TRBD2. The CDR3 spans 14 residues. CDR1 is SEHNR and CDR2 is FQNEAQ in the germline V gene (reference sequence). Germline trimming cut 7 bases from V and 4 bases from J; bases unmatched to any gene: 6. This CDR3 is CASNSSGRPDTQYF. DNA of the CDR3: TGTGCCAGCAACAGCAGCGGGAGGCCAGATACGCAGTATTTT.

As for this clonotype: A read error may account for a junction end that differs from germline. The V and J genes are TRBV25-1 and TRBJ2-7; 7 nucleotides agree with TRBD1. Germline V lookup: CDR1 MGHDK, CDR2 SYGVNS. CDR3 length: 14 residues. The CDR3 reads CASSESRDRREHYF. The CDR3 DNA sequence: TGTGCCAGCAGTGAATCCAGGGACAGACGTGAGCACTACTTC.

This chain links TRBV30 with TRBJ2-7, with 9 bases fitting TRBD1. Germline V gene sequence: CDR1 GTSNPN, CDR2 SVGIG (reference sequence). V gave up 8 bases and J gave up 6 bases; unmatched junction bases: 8. The CDR3 length is 12 residues. This chain's CDR3 is CAGRTGVSEQYF. DNA of the CDR3: TGTGCCGGGCGGACAGGGGTGAGCGAGCAGTACTTC.

This clonotype was seen only once. A much larger clone differs by one base, so this may be a read error. The chain employs TRBV20-1 and TRBJ1-2; perhaps TRBD1 as D (5 bases). Between the trimmed V and J ends, which lost 0 bases and 7 bases, there was a span of 21 bases. Germline loops: CDR1 DFQATT, CDR2 SNEGSKA (reference sequence). The CDR3 is 16 amino acids. As DNA, the CDR3 is TGCAGTGCTAGAGATGGAGCAGGGCCGTCGGGTCTTGGCTACACCTTC. It encodes CSARDGAGPSGLGYTF.

This clonotype was seen only a few times. The junction shows a germline mismatch at one end, possibly a read error. V is TRBV6-5 and J is TRBJ2-5, with a tentative D call TRBD1 (7 bases). In germline, CDR1 is MNHEY, CDR2 SVGAGI. The CDR3 spans 17 residues. The CDR3 spells CASYRGRGLLHQEIQYF. The CDR3 nucleotides read TGTGCCAGCTACAGGGGAAGGGGACTGTTGCACCAAGAGATCCAGTACTTC.

Worth noting for this clonotype: The germline gene is not matched at one end of the junction; a read error may be the cause. The rearrangement uses TRBV12-3 or TRBV12-4 and TRBJ2-7, with TRBD2 matching over 12 bases. The CDR3 length is 15 residues. CDR3 nucleotides: TGTGCTAGCAGTAAAACGACTAGCGGGAGATACGAGCGGTACTTC. Protein product: CASSKTTSGRYERYF.

For this clonotype: The CDR3 does not close with the conserved phenylalanine or tryptophan, likely indicating a read error. The CDR3 spells CACSLAGGPEADTQYL. For the CDR3, the DNA is TGTGCCTGCAGTTTAGCAGGCGGACCAGAGGCGGATACGCAGTATCTT. The chain employs TRBV28 and TRBJ2-3; no clear D gene. CDR1 MDHEN and CDR2 SYDVKM come from the germline V gene. This CDR3 contains 16 residues.

The table lists this clonotype with a few counts. A junction end diverges from the germline sequence, so it may reflect a read error. The chain recombines TRBV12-3 or TRBV12-4 with TRBJ2-2; the D gene is possibly TRBD1 (6 bases). CDR3 length: 12 amino acids. The CDR3 coding sequence is TGTGCCAGCGGGACACACACCTGGGAGCTGTTATTT. The encoded protein is CASGTHTWELLF.